This TCR beta chain was sequenced in a study of shared clonotypes between healthy human individuals. Profiling relied on immunoSEQ multiplex PCR, and the TCRdb table lists in-frame clones only, not all of them. The repertoire holds some 790,000 clones, with around 70% as singletons. This receptor was taken from a woman aged 25 to 39 in good health. The material sequenced was memory CD4+ T cells sorted from blood. Subset meaning: CD45RA-negative fraction.

The chain's CDR3 is CASSYRTGVSNYGYTF. The CDR3 DNA reads as TGTGCCAGCAGTTACCGGACAGGGGTTTCTAACTATGGCTACACCTTC. This sequence joins TRBV27 and TRBJ1-2; TRBD1 matches 9 bases. Germline CDR1 reads MNHEY; CDR2 reads SMNVEV (reference sequence). This CDR3 contains 16 residues. Trimming cost V 4 bases and J 0 bases; bases outside gene matches: 6.